These T cell receptor beta chains were read from a single sample in a study of beta chain features in type 1 diabetes. Method: immunoSEQ multiplex PCR; TCRdb's copy keeps in-frame clones and lacks some. The sample contains 200,000 to 250,000 clones, 68% of which appear only once. The sample taken for sequencing was naive CD4+ T cells from blood. The source is a man aged 30 to 39 in good health. CDR3s include the opening cysteine and the closing phenylalanine or tryptophan. The D gene is left open where the match is weak. Clone size appears in some rows only: once, few, many, or a class for an expanded clone.

CASRNSGRKQETQYF	TGTGCCAGCAGGAATTCGGGACGGAAACAAGAGACCCAGTACTTC	NA	TRBJ2-5	NA	TRBV7-2
CASSQGRGANTEAFF	TGCGCCAGCAGTCAGGGGCGGGGGGCGAACACTGAAGCTTTCTTT	NA	TRBJ1-1	NA	TRBV23-1
CSAGEGFNEQFF	TGCAGCGCCGGAGAGGGTTTCAATGAGCAGTTCTTC	NA	TRBJ2-1	NA	TRBV29-1
CSVEAYRPGTGEETQYF	TGCAGCGTTGAAGCCTACCGCCCCGGGACAGGAGAAGAGACCCAGTACTTC	NA	TRBJ2-5	TRBD1	TRBV29-1
CAWSVGQGAVNEQFF	TGTGCCTGGAGTGTAGGGCAGGGGGCGGTCAATGAGCAGTTCTTC	NA	TRBJ2-1	TRBD1	TRBV30
CASSVGAGLTDTQYF	TGTGCCAGCAGCGTAGGGGCGGGCCTCACAGATACGCAGTATTTT	NA	TRBJ2-3	NA	TRBV9
CASTSGGVKGAFF	TGTGCCAGCACCTCAGGGGGTGTGAAAGGAGCTTTCTTT	NA	TRBJ1-1	TRBD1	TRBV28
CAAAARGGYEQYF	TGTGCCGCCGCCGCACGAGGTGGCTACGAGCAGTACTTC	NA	TRBJ2-7	NA	TRBV19
CASSAQGTDTQYF	TGTGCCAGCAGTGCCCAGGGCACAGATACGCAGTATTTT	NA	TRBJ2-3	NA	TRBV2
CSEKTGTHNEQFF	TGCAGCGAAAAGACCGGGACTCACAATGAGCAGTTCTTC	NA	TRBJ2-1	NA	TRBV29-1
CATCASGANVLTF	TGTGCCACCTGTGCCTCTGGGGCCAACGTCCTGACTTTC	NA	TRBJ2-6	NA	TRBV15
CSASTHWDGGELFF	TGCAGCGCCTCAACCCATTGGGATGGCGGGGAGCTGTTTTTT	NA	TRBJ2-2	NA	TRBV29-1
CASSLRQGRTDTQYF	TGTGCCAGCAGCCTACGACAGGGCAGAACAGATACGCAGTATTTT	NA	TRBJ2-3	TRBD1	TRBV5-4
CSVRLAGQNGELFF	TGCAGCGTTAGACTAGCGGGGCAGAACGGGGAGCTGTTTTTT	few	TRBJ2-2	TRBD2	TRBV29-1
CASSQTSDTGADTQYF	TGCGCCAGCAGCCAGACCTCGGACACCGGGGCAGATACGCAGTATTTT	few	TRBJ2-3	NA	TRBV5-1
CASSPDGSKNIQYF	TGTGCCAGCAGCCCGGACGGAAGCAAAAACATTCAGTACTTC	NA	TRBJ2-4	NA	TRBV7-6
CASSLASGSRETQYF	TGTGCCAGCAGCTTAGCTAGCGGGAGTCGCGAGACCCAGTACTTC	NA	TRBJ2-5	TRBD2	TRBV13
CAWSVVGVNTGELFF	TGTGCCTGGAGTGTCGTCGGGGTCAACACCGGGGAGCTGTTTTTT	NA	TRBJ2-2	NA	TRBV30
CAIQRGITDTQYF	TGTGCCATCCAACGGGGGATCACAGATACGCAGTATTTT	NA	TRBJ2-3	NA	TRBV10-3
CSVESRGNTEAFF	TGCAGCGTTGAAAGCAGGGGGAACACTGAAGCTTTCTTT	NA	TRBJ1-1	NA	TRBV29-1
CASSFFRAGANVLTF	TGTGCCAGCAGCTTCTTCAGGGCTGGGGCCAACGTCCTGACTTTC	NA	TRBJ2-6	NA	TRBV7-2
CASSLFPSGGYQETQYF	TGTGCCAGCAGCTTATTTCCTAGCGGAGGGTACCAAGAGACCCAGTACTTC	once	TRBJ2-5	TRBD2	TRBV7-7
CASSVALAGTTDTQYF	TGTGCCAGCAGCGTAGCACTAGCGGGGACCACAGATACGCAGTATTTT	NA	TRBJ2-3	TRBD2	TRBV9
CSVQTGRTDTQYF	TGCAGCGTCCAAACAGGGAGGACAGATACGCAGTATTTT	few	TRBJ2-3	NA	TRBV29-1
CAWSVTSRRYEQYF	TGTGCCTGGAGTGTAACTTCGAGAAGATACGAGCAGTACTTC	NA	TRBJ2-7	NA	TRBV30
CASSDPYEQYF	TGTGCCAGTAGTGACCCCTACGAGCAGTACTTC	few	TRBJ2-7	NA	TRBV19
CASSPKAWTSGNYEQYF	TGTGCCAGCAGCCCAAAGGCCTGGACTAGCGGAAACTACGAGCAGTACTTC	NA	TRBJ2-7	TRBD2	TRBV7-9
CASTGGASYEQYF	TGTGCCAGCACTGGGGGGGCGTCCTACGAGCAGTACTTC	NA	TRBJ2-7	NA	TRBV6-6
CASSLVTGKNIQYF	TGTGCCAGCAGCTTAGTCACGGGTAAAAACATTCAGTACTTC	NA	TRBJ2-4	NA	TRBV11-2
CASSPTSGRYEQYF	TGTGCCAGCAGTCCGACTAGCGGGAGATACGAGCAGTACTTC	few	TRBJ2-7	TRBD2	TRBV9
CSVVGTGDADTQYF	TGCAGCGTTGTCGGGACAGGGGACGCAGATACGCAGTATTTT	few	TRBJ2-3	TRBD1	TRBV29-1